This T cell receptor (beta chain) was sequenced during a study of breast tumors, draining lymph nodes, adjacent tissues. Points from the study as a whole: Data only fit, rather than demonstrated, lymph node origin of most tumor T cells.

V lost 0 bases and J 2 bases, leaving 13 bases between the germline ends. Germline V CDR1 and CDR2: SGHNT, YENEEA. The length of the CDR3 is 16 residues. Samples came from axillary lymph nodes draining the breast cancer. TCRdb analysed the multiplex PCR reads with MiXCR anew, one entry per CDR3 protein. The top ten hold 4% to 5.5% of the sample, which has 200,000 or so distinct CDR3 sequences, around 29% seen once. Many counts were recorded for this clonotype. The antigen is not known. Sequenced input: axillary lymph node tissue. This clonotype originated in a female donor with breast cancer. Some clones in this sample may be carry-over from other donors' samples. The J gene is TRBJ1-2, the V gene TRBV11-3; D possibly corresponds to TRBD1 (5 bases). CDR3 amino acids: CASSLDAGRANYGYTF. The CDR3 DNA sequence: TGTGCCAGCAGCTTAGATGCCGGCAGGGCCAACTATGGCTACACCTTC. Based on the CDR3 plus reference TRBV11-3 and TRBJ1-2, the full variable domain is EAGVVQSPRYKIIEKKQPVAFWCNPISGHNTLYWYLQNLGQGPELLIRYENEEAVDDSQLPKDRFSAERLKGVDSTLKIQPAELGDSAVYLCASSLDAGRANYGYTFGSGTRLTVV.